The rows below give T cell receptor beta chains drawn from one sample of a study of blood T cell repertoires in COVID-19. Measured with immunoSEQ multiplex PCR; TCRdb has only the in-frame clones, and not every one. Here the sample spans about 220,000 clones, more than 80% being singletons. Material for sequencing was PBMCs or T cells enriched from blood (not recorded which). Receptors originate from a woman aged 40 to 50 with acute COVID-19. CDR3s include the opening cysteine and the closing phenylalanine or tryptophan. Each record gives: V gene, CDR3 protein.

>TRBV19
CASSGTRFGNTIYF
>TRBV9
CASSVSSSGNTIYF
>TRBV5-1
CASSLGLGQGSKETQYF
>TRBV24-1
CATSDSQGGKKGGYTF
>TRBV21-1
CASSIQRDTDTQYF
>TRBV7-8
CASSLARVPNTEAFF
>TRBV7-6
CASSSQLSSYEQYF
>TRBV6-6
CASSPKQLQGRLLLEYGYTF
>TRBV3-1/TRBV3-2
CASSQVTKREKLFF
>TRBV5-4
CASSSGLAGGLYEQYF
>TRBV10-2
CASSDGQGKAFF
>TRBV27
CASSFQGRPYGYTF
>TRBV29-1
CSVPKTGGVRGNEQFF
>TRBV7-2
CASSSRQGRSYTF
>TRBV5-1
CASRIQGTGELFF
>TRBV19
CASRQTGTSREDEQFF
>TRBV25-1
CVSTPGGDYGYTF
>TRBV9
CASSVGSKTEAFF
>TRBV5-5
CASADRGAYNEQFF
>TRBV2
CASTPTGGTGQPQHF
>TRBV7-9
CASTLTTGGSGNTIYF
>TRBV7-9
CASSFGGIEAFF
>TRBV11-1
CASSRFDRNTEAFF
>TRBV19
CASSRRGGLNEQFF
>TRBV11-2
CASSSPHGRGYEQYF
>TRBV30
CAWERATFYTFYSNQPQHF
>TRBV9
CASSVDGGFMNTEAFF
>TRBV7-3
CASSPSAGTEAFF
>TRBV28
CASSLSQGADNQPQHF
>TRBV5-1
CASSLATSGAYNEQFF
>TRBV27
CASSLRGGAGSTDTQYF
>TRBV10-3
CAIRGDRLMNTEAFF
>TRBV2
CASRLGAPPTSGGAVSSGANVLTF
>TRBV6-1
CASSEAGAVNYGYTF
>TRBV6-5
CASSLRGGQRNAFF
>TRBV6-6
CASHGTSGEKETQYF
>TRBV7-3
CASSLNSGGYNEQFF
>TRBV19
CASSIGSVNSPLHF
>TRBV4-2
CASSQASPQGASYGYTF
>TRBV3-1/TRBV3-2
CASSQELGGTQYF
>TRBV5-6
CASSLGTGPYLYSPLHF
>TRBV3-1/TRBV3-2
CASSQDRGGALDEQFF
>TRBV9
CASSASQGVYEQYF
>TRBV11-3
CASSSTSGGFNEQFF
>TRBV19
CASSTSPNTGELFF
>TRBV5-4
CASSNLRQGVGYF
>TRBV6-2/TRBV6-3
CASSYTTAEQYF
>TRBV19
CASRAGGGTEAFF
>TRBV20-1
CSAGLGPTQYF
>TRBV3-1/TRBV3-2
CASTPPGGTEAFF
>TRBV9
CASGTGAYEQYF
>TRBV10-3
CAIRENRVEAFF
>TRBV27
CASSFRGGSGSGYTF
>TRBV7-9
CASEGNTEAFF
>TRBV5-1
CASSRFRGGGYTF
>TRBV18
CASSPSGVGDTQYF
>TRBV7-9
CASSLLARRGAETQYF
>TRBV7-9
CASSPTGPLSGGYTF
>TRBV11-2
CASSPRPRSGWETQYF